The sequence of this T cell receptor beta chain was determined in a study of blood T cell repertoires in COVID-19. About the research overall: Whether acute or convalescent, the COVID-19 samples came from the United States, Italy and Spain. From T cells, B-cell-depleted T cells, or PBMCs came the material, which was cDNA or gDNA.

Looked up from germline, CDR1 is MNHEY and CDR2 is SVGAGI. This CDR3 comprises 14 residues. Trimming removed 7 bases at V and 1 base at J, with 14 bases between. Sequencing was performed with immunoSEQ multiplex PCR; in TCRdb, only in-frame clones are kept and a portion is missing. This sample yields around 450,000 clones, of which 70% to 90% are seen a single time; about 2% belongs to the top ten. The clonotype comes from a woman younger than 30 with acute COVID-19. The sequencing input was PBMCs or T cells enriched from blood (not recorded which). The gene calls are TRBV6-5 and TRBJ2-7; possible D gene TRBD2, 6 bases. The CDR3 DNA sequence: TGTGCCAGCATGGCGGGACTTTCATCCTACGAGCAGTACTTC. As protein: CASMAGLSSYEQYF.